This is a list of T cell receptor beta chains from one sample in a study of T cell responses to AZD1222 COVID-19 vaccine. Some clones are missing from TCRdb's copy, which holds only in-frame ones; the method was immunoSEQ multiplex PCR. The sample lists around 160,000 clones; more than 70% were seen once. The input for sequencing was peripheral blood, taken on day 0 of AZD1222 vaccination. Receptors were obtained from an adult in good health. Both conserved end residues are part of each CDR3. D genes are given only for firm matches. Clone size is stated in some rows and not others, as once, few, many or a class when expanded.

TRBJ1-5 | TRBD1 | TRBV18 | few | TGTGCCAGCTCCCCACTTCGGCTGAGGGACAGCCTCAATCAGCCCCAGCATTTT | CASSPLRLRDSLNQPQHF
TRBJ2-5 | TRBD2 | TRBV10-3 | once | TGTGCCATCAGTGAGTCCGCGGGAGCAGGAGAGACCCAGTACTTC | CAISESAGAGETQYF
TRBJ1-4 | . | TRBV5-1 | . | TGCGCCAGCAGCCCCTTCGGGGTGGCTAATGAAAAACTGTTTTTT | CASSPFGVANEKLFF
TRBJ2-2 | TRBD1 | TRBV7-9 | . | TGTGCCAGCAGCTTAAGGACAGGGCGCCCCACCGGGGAGCTGTTTTTT | CASSLRTGRPTGELFF
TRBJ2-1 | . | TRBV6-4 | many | TGTGCCAGCAGTGAATCGTCGGGAGTGGTGGATGAGCAGTTCTTC | CASSESSGVVDEQFF
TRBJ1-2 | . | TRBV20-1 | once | TGCAGTGCTAGTAGGGTCAAGGACATTCTGCCTGGAGGCTACACCTTC | CSASRVKDILPGGYTF
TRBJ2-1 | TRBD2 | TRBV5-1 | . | TGCGCCAGCAGCTTGGAAGGTAGCGGGAGGCTCGGTGAGCAGTTCTTC | CASSLEGSGRLGEQFF
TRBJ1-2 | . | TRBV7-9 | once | TGTGCCAGCAGCTTAGAAAGCCCCGAGGGCTACACCTTC | CASSLESPEGYTF
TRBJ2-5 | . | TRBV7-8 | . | TGTGCCAGCAGCTTAAATATCGGTTTGGAGACCCAGTACTTC | CASSLNIGLETQYF
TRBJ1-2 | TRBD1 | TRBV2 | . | TGTGCCAGCAGTGGGACAGGCTCTAACTATGGCTACACCTTC | CASSGTGSNYGYTF
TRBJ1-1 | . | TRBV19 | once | TGTGCCAGTACCCCGAGACGATCACTGAACACTGAAGCTTTCTTT | CASTPRRSLNTEAFF
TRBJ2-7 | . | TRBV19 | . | TGTGCCAGTAGTACTGCCCTGGTGACCACGATTGGCGAGCAGTACTTC | CASSTALVTTIGEQYF
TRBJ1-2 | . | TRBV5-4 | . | TGTGCCAGCGGGAACTATGGCTACACCTTC | CASGNYGYTF
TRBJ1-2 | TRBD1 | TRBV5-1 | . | TGCGCCAGCAAAGGCCAGGGGGCGGGGAACTATGGCTACACCTTC | CASKGQGAGNYGYTF
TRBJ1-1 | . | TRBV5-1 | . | TGCGCCAGCAGGAGAGGCGGTGGTTCCGAGAACACTGAAGCTTTCTTT | CASRRGGGSENTEAFF
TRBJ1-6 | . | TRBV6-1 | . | TGTGCCAGCAGTGATTGGGCAGGGAAAAGCGATGTAGATAATTCACCCCTCCACTTT | CASSDWAGKSDVDNSPLHF